The sequence of this T cell receptor beta chain was determined in a study of blood T cells in healthy people across ages. A second PCR of 7 to 11 cycles used a sample-barcoded 5' primer and a J-beta primer mix. Via MiXCR, TCRdb re-called the 5' RACE reads, giving one row per CDR3 protein. Of roughly 800,000 distinct CDR3 sequences detected, approximately 24% appear once; the ten largest clones hold approximately 2.9%. The CDR3 length is 14 residues. J was trimmed by 3 bases and V by 6 bases; bases with no gene match: 8. Germline V gene sequence: CDR1 MNHEY, CDR2 SMNVEV (reference sequence). The data also belong to a second study, concerning T cells of mothers and their children.

This clonotype was obtained from a boy aged 5-17 years in good health. The J gene is TRBJ2-7, the V gene TRBV27, with TRBD1 matching 7 bases. Input material: blood. The CDR3 protein is CASSDRASYYEQYF. The CDR3 nucleotides read TGTGCCAGCAGCGACAGGGCTTCCTACTACGAGCAGTACTTC.